This TCR beta chain was recorded in a study of blood T cell repertoires in COVID-19. Study context: From T cells, B-cell-depleted T cells, or PBMCs came the material, which was cDNA or gDNA.

Study members were between about 18 and 90 years old and lived in some 22 US regions. In assigning cohorts, the study relied on participant-reported clinical history. In the original workflow: Amplification of reference gene primers was used by the study to estimate nucleated cell counts. Profiling relied on immunoSEQ multiplex PCR, and the TCRdb table lists in-frame clones only, not all of them. From that table come the V and J calls and clone size; the DNA was used to work out D and trimming. The data contain a few hundred thousand clones, roughly 90% of them seen just once; the ten biggest clones take up over 1.5%. Germline loops: CDR1 GTSNPN, CDR2 SVGIG (reference sequence). The J segment lost 4 bases and the V segment lost 3 bases, leaving 2 bases of the junction unmatched. CDR3 length: 13 residues.

The chain links TRBV30 to TRBJ1-5; 8 nucleotides line up with TRBD1. The sequencing sample was made of PBMCs or T cells enriched from blood (not recorded which). The TCR comes from a woman in her forties who had recovered from COVID-19. The CDR3 loop reads CAWRGQANQPQHF. DNA for the CDR3: TGTGCCTGGAGGGGACAGGCTAATCAGCCCCAGCATTTT.